This TCR beta chain is from a study of T cell responses to AZD1222 COVID-19 vaccine. V was trimmed by 5 bases and J by 5 bases, leaving 10 bases between them. CDR3 length: 14 residues. From germline, CDR1 is MNHEY and CDR2 SVGEGT. Here immunoSEQ multiplex PCR was the method, and the copy in TCRdb shows in-frame clones only, minus some. The table has roughly 270,000 clones, 90% to 95% seen once. This sequence originates from an adult who received the AZD1222 COVID-19 vaccine. This chain joins TRBV6-2 or TRBV6-3 and TRBJ1-6; D is uncertain. The starting material was peripheral blood, obtained 28 days after the second AZD1222 dose. The CDR3 coding sequence is TGTGCCAGCAGTGGAGGGTATGATAATTCACCCCTCCACTTT. It translates to CASSGGYDNSPLHF.